This TCR beta chain was sequenced during a study of tumor and adjacent non-tumor tissue in lung cancer (dated by TCRdb to 2016 to 2018). About the study as a whole: Patients with adenocarcinoma (approximately twelve), squamous cell carcinoma (2) and small cell lung cancer (1) were included in the cohort. Ages among the approximately 15 patients ranged from roughly 30 to 85 years, there were around ten men and 5 women, and disease was at TNM stage I to III. Sequencing produced about 130,000,000 productive TCRbeta reads in total, an average of around 4.2 million reads per sample. Bulk TCRbeta repertoires were compared between lung tumor tissue and matched distant non-tumor lung tissue obtained from around 14 lung cancer patients. TCRbeta CDR3 sequencing was performed on thirty paired specimens, with one tumor sample and one normal lung sample collected per patient. General study outcomes and caveats: Significantly higher TCR diversity (inverse Simpson) was observed in tumor tissue than in normal lung tissue (around 450 vs 150, P = 0.0075, Mann-Whitney U test). TCR diversity was significantly higher in younger patients, and higher tumor TCR diversity was associated with shorter overall and disease-free survival. In normal lung, the top 100 clones accounted for a significantly larger cumulative share of the repertoire than in tumor tissue. Peripheral blood was not sequenced, so blood TCRbeta repertoires in these lung cancer patients were not examined. The cohort had only 15 or so patients, and the authors noted that larger samples and more detailed clinical data are needed. Neither the sequencing platform nor unique molecular identifiers are mentioned in the methods.

The CDR3 runs 15 amino acids, cysteine and phenylalanine included. Only CDR3 DNA remains: 45 bases, in frame from the first base. The germline V gene supplies CDR1 SGHAT and CDR2 FQNNGV. Turning to this clonotype: It has no known antigen specificity. The junction shows a germline mismatch at one end, possibly a read error.

The library was prepared using multiplex PCR. Sequencer: Illumina HiSeq 2500. TCRbeta libraries were built by three rounds of nested PCR using primers (Table S4), following protocols modified from ARM-PCR. Before sequencing, PCR products in the 200-500 bp range were cut out of the gel and cleaned up using the QIAquick gel extraction kit. Turning to the authors' computational methods: Reads were cleaned with Trimmomatic, merged with FLASH into complete CDR3 sequences, and assigned to V(D)J germline segments with MiTCR. Clonal diversity was computed as the inverse Simpson's index with VDJtools. Productive reads were defined as in-frame sequences without a premature stop codon. The public reads were reprocessed in TCRdb via fastp at Q25 and MiXCR, keeping in-frame beta chains. Rows with one shared CDR3 protein collapse into an entry with the most common genes and DNA. The V and J calls shown here were made by TCRdb, not taken from the authors' results. A total of approximately 90,000 distinct CDR3 sequences appear in this sample, about three fifths of them only once. The ten largest clones take up roughly 15% of the sample.

RNA was isolated from bulk unsorted tissue, and RNA quality was assessed with a NanoDrop ND-1000 and an Agilent 2100. Donors were newly diagnosed lung cancer patients admitted for thoracic surgery in China between August and November 2014, without prior chemotherapy. The study excluded patients who had received radiotherapy or chemotherapy before or who had another cancer at the same time. Surgical tissue pieces of 1-2 cm3 were preserved in RNAlater solution and stored at -80 °C until use. Source material: lung tumor tissue. Rearrangement joined TRBV11-2 to TRBJ2-2; the D gene lacks a confident call. This TCR was sampled from an older man with non-small cell lung cancer. The DNA is TGTGCCAACAGCCCTCCCCCCCTGAACACCGGGGAGCTGTTTTTT. Translation gives CANSPPPLNTGELFF.